The entry below describes one T cell receptor beta chain. Antigen specificity is unknown. This record belongs to a study of shared clonotypes between healthy human individuals. CD8 memory combined CD45RO+ cells with CCR7-negative CD45RA+ TemRA cells. The CDR3 loop spans 15 amino acids. V lost 0 bases to trimming and J lost 6 bases; unmatched junction nucleotides: 2. Germline V gene data show CDR1 as MNHEY and CDR2 as SMNVEV (reference sequence). The assay was run at deep level. This table comes from immunoSEQ multiplex PCR, and its TCRdb copy is limited to in-frame clones, with some not included. The profile shows about 380,000 clones, roughly 96% of them singletons. Study findings and constraints: Larger richness was generally estimated for naive than memory subsets.

The sequencing input was memory CD8+ T cells sorted from blood. Subset here: CD45RO+ cells pooled with CCR7-negative TemRA cells. This receptor was identified in a man aged 25 to 40 in good health. V and J are TRBV27 and TRBJ2-1; 10 bases match TRBD2. Here the CDR3 DNA reads TGTGCCAGCAGTTTATCACTAGCGGGGATCAATGAGCAGTTCTTC. Translated: CASSLSLAGINEQFF.